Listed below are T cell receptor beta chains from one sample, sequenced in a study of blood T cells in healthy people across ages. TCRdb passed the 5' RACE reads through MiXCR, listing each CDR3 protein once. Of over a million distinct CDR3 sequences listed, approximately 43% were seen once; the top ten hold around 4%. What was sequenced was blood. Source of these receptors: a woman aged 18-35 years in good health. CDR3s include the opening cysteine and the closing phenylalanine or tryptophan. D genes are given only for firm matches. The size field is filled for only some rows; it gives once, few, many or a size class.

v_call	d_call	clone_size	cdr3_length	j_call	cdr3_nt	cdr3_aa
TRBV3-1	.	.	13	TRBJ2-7	TGTGCCAGCAGCCATGCCCAACCCTACGAGCAGTACTTC	CASSHAQPYEQYF
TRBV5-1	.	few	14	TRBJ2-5	TGCGCCAGCAGCCAGGGGACACATCAAGAGACCCAGTACTTC	CASSQGTHQETQYF
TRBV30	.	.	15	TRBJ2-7	TGTGCCTGGAAGAGGGATTGGGGCGAGAGCTACGAGCAGTACTTC	CAWKRDWGESYEQYF
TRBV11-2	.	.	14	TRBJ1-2	TGTGCCAGCAGCTTAGGTTTGACGGACTATGGCTACACCTTC	CASSLGLTDYGYTF
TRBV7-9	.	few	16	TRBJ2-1	TGTGCCAGCAGCATCTCATCGGGGGGCATTTACAATGAGCAGTTCTTC	CASSISSGGIYNEQFF
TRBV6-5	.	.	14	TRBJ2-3	TGTGCCAGCAGGGAAAGGACCCGCCGGGATACGCAGTATTTT	CASRERTRRDTQYF
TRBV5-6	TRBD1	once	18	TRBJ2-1	TGTGCCAGCAGCTTGACAGGGGGCGGTATCAACCTATACAATGAGCAGTTCTTC	CASSLTGGGINLYNEQFF
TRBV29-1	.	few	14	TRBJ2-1	TGCAGCGTCCTGTTGGGGGACCCGAACAATGAGCAGTTCTTC	CSVLLGDPNNEQFF
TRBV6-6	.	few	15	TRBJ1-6	TGTGCCAGCAGTTCTTGGACAGCGAATAATTCACCCCTCCACTTT	CASSSWTANNSPLHF
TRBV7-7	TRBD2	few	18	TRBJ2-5	TGTGCTAGCAGCTCCTCCACAACTAGCGGGAGAAGGAAAGAGACCCAGTACTTC	CASSSSTTSGRRKETQYF
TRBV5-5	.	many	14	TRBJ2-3	TGTGCCAGCAGCTTGGGTGGGAGTGGAGATACGCAGTATTTT	CASSLGGSGDTQYF
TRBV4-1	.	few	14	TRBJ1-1	TGCGCCAGCAGCCAATGGGGGCCGGGCACTGAAGCTTTCTTT	CASSQWGPGTEAFF
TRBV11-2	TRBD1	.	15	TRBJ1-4	TGTGCCAGCAGCTCTGACAGGGGCCAATGGGAAAAACTGTTTTTT	CASSSDRGQWEKLFF
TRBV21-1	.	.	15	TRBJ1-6	TGTGCCAGCAGCAAAGCCTGCAGGGCGAATTCACCCCTCCACTTT	CASSKACRANSPLHF
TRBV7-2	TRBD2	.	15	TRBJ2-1	TGTGCCAGCAGCTCAACTAGCGGGGGGGCCAGTGAGCAGTTCTTC	CASSSTSGGASEQFF
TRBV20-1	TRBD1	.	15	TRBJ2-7	TGCAGTGCTAGTCCCGGGACAGGGAGACCCTACGAGCAGTACTTC	CSASPGTGRPYEQYF
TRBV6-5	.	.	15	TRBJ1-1	TGTGCCAGCAGTTACTTATCAAAACGTCACACTGAAGCTTTCTTT	CASSYLSKRHTEAFF
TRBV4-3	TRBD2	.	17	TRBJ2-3	TGCGCCAGCAGCCAAGATCTGAGCGGGAGTACCACAGATACGCAGTATTTT	CASSQDLSGSTTDTQYF
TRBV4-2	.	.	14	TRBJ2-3	TGTGCCAGCAGCCATACACCAAGGGTGGATACGCAGTATTTT	CASSHTPRVDTQYF
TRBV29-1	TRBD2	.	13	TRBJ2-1	TGCAGCGTTGACGTAGCGGGCGGCAATGAGCAGTTCTTC	CSVDVAGGNEQFF
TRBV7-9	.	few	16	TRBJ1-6	TGTGCCAGTAGCCTGGGCAGTAGCTCCTATAATTCACCCCTCCACTTT	CASSLGSSSYNSPLHF
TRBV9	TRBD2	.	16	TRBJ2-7	TGTGCCAGCAGCGTGCTTGGGGCGGGAGCAGGTAATGAGCAGTACTTC	CASSVLGAGAGNEQYF
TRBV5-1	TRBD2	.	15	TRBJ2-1	TGCGCCAGCAGCTTGGGAGCTAGCGGGGGGTATGAGCAGTTCTTC	CASSLGASGGYEQFF
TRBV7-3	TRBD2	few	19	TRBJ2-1	TGTGCCAGCAGCCTGACTAGCGGGAGTTCCCGCAGCTCCTACAATGAGCAGTTCTTC	CASSLTSGSSRSSYNEQFF
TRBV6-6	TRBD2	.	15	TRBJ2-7	TGTGCCAGCAGTTACCAAGCGGGGGGAATCTACGAGCAGTACTTC	CASSYQAGGIYEQYF
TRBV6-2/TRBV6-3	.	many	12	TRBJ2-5	TGTGCCAGCAGCTTAAGGAGAGAGACCCAGTACTTC	CASSLRRETQYF
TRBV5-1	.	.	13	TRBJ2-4	TGCGCCAGCAGCCCCCAGCCTGAAAACATTCAGTACTTC	CASSPQPENIQYF
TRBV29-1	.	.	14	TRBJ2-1	TGCAGCGTTGTCGGGACACGGGAGACCTGGGAGCAGTTCTTC	CSVVGTRETWEQFF
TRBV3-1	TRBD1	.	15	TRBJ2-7	TGTGCCAGCAGCCAAGTAAGAGACAGGGGGCGCGAGCAGTACTTC	CASSQVRDRGREQYF
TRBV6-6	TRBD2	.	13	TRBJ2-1	TGTGCCAGCAGTCTGATTCTAGCGGTTGAGCAGTTCTTC	CASSLILAVEQFF
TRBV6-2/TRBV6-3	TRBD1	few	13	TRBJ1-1	TGTGCCAGCAGGGACAGGGGCCCGGCTGAAGCTTTCTTT	CASRDRGPAEAFF
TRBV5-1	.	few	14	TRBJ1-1	TGCGCCAGCAGCAGGGACGGGAAGGACACTGAAGCTTTCTTT	CASSRDGKDTEAFF
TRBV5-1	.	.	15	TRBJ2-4	TGCGCCAGCAGCTCCGGGACTGTAGCCAAAAACATTCAGTACTTC	CASSSGTVAKNIQYF
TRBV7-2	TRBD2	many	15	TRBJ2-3	TGTGCCAGCAGCCGTGGACTAGCCGGAACAGATACGCAGTATTTT	CASSRGLAGTDTQYF
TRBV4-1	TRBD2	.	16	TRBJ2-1	TGCGCCAGCAGCCAAGAGGCTAGCGGGGTTTACAATGAGCAGTTCTTC	CASSQEASGVYNEQFF
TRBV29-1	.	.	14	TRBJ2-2	TGCAGCGTTGGTAGCCGCTCGAACACCGGGGAGCTGTTTTTT	CSVGSRSNTGELFF
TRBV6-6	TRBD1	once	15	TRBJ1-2	TGTGCCAGCAGTTACGGGACAGGGGGCGCCGATGGCTACACCTTC	CASSYGTGGADGYTF
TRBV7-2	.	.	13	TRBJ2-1	TGTGCCAGCATCTTAGAGTTAGTTAATGAGCAGTTCTTC	CASILELVNEQFF
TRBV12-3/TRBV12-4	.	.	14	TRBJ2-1	TGTGCCAGCGTCAGTAGTACTGGGTACAATGAGCAGTTCTTC	CASVSSTGYNEQFF
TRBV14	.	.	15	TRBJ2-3	TGTGCCAGCAGCCAAAGGCGGGGACGCACAGATACGCAGTATTTT	CASSQRRGRTDTQYF
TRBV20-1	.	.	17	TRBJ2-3	TGCAGTGCTAGAGATCCGGGGCAAGTGAGTTGGACAGATACGCAGTATTTT	CSARDPGQVSWTDTQYF
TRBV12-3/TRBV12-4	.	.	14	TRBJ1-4	TGTGCCAGCAGCCAGGGACGGCTTAATGAAAAACTGTTTTTT	CASSQGRLNEKLFF
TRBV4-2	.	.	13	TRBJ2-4	TGTGCCAGCAGCCAAGATCCCCCAGACCCCCAGTACTTC	CASSQDPPDPQYF
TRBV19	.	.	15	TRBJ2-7	TGTGCCAGTAGTATTTCGGCAGGCCTCCTCGGCGAGCAGTACTTC	CASSISAGLLGEQYF
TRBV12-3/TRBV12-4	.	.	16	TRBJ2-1	TGTGCCAGCAGTTTAGCCGACCCGAGCTCCTACAATGAGCAGTTCTTC	CASSLADPSSYNEQFF
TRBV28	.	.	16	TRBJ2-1	TGTGCCAGCACGGGTAACTGGGGGGCTAACTACAATGAGCAGTTCTTC	CASTGNWGANYNEQFF
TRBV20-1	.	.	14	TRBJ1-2	TGCAGTGCTAGAAGACCGGATCAAGGCTATGGCTACACCTTC	CSARRPDQGYGYTF
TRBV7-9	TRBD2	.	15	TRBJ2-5	TGTGCCAGCAGCCCGCGGGGGGGGCCCTACAATGAGCAGTACTTC	CASSPRGGPYNEQYF
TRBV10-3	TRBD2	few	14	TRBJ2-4	TGTGCCATCAGTGAGTCGATACCGGGGCGGGAGCAGTACTTC	CAISESIPGREQYF
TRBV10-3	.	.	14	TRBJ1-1	TGTGCCATCAGTTCCCTGGGCGGGGGCACTGAAGCTTTCTTT	CAISSLGGGTEAFF
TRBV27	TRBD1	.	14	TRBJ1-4	TGTGCCAGCAGTCTATATTCTTCAGGGGGAAAACTGTTTTTT	CASSLYSSGGKLFF
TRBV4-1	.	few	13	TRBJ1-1	TGCGCCAGCAGCCATCCACTGAACACTGAAGCTTTCTTT	CASSHPLNTEAFF
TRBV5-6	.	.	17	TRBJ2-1	TGTGCCTGCAGCGCGACTACCACGGTACCCGGATACAATGAGCAGTTCTTC	CACSATTTVPGYNEQFF
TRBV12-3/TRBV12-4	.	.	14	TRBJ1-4	TGTGCCAGCAGTTCCGGGCTTCCTACTGAAAAACTGTTTTTT	CASSSGLPTEKLFF
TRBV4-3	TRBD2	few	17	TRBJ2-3	TGCGCCAGCAGCCAGAATTCGGGGGGGACTATCACAGATACGCAGTATTTT	CASSQNSGGTITDTQYF
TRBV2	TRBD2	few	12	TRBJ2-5	TGTGCCGGGGGACTAGTCCGAGAGACCCAGTACTTC	CAGGLVRETQYF
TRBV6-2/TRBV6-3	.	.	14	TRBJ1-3	TGTGCCAGCAGCAAATGGGCGACTGGAAACACCATATATTTT	CASSKWATGNTIYF